The sequence of this T cell receptor beta chain was determined in a study of shared clonotypes between healthy human individuals. Findings of the study overall: The naive CD4 repertoires of several donors were compared, and roughly 5% of clonotypes were shared. It was anticipated that sequencing depth would influence how many clonotypes donors shared. Non-shared clonotypes had lower generation probabilities than those shared by all four donors.

Produced via immunoSEQ multiplex PCR; TCRdb's table is partial and in-frame only. The table has approximately 1.1 million clones, around 82% seen once. Naive CD4+ cells were CD45RA-selected; the remaining cells were memory. This clone was counted only a few times. As yet, its antigen is unknown. Sequenced sample: memory CD4+ T cells from PBMCs. Indicated subset: CD45RA-negative fraction. The clonotype comes from a man aged 18 to 30 in good health. Some clones in this sample may be carry-over from other donors' samples.

The CDR3 DNA reads as TGTGCCAGTAGTATCGCGGCAGGGCTCAGCGATGAGCAGTTCTTC. This sequence encodes CASSIAAGLSDEQFF. The rearrangement joins TRBV19 to TRBJ2-1, with TRBD1 as a possible D gene (5 bases). Germline V lookup: CDR1 LNHDA, CDR2 SQIVND (reference sequence). V was cut by 3 bases and J by 8 bases, with 17 bases left in between. The CDR3 has 15 residues.